The 21 T cell receptor beta chains below all came from one sample that was sequenced in a study of T cells in localized non-small cell lung cancer. Generated by immunoSEQ multiplex PCR, the TCRdb table keeps only in-frame clones and is missing some. The sample lists over 45,000 clones; about 88% were seen once. This specimen was PBMCs, taken before any cancer treatment. The receptors were gathered from a female donor with stage II lung adenocarcinoma.

The genes are TRBV9 and TRBJ2-2; D call uncertain. V was shortened by 4 bases and J by 0 bases, with 10 bases between the two germline ends. CDR3 length: 15 residues. The germline CDR1 and CDR2 sequences are SGDLS and YYNGEE. The CDR3 sequence: CASSTYYSNTGELFF. The CDR3 nucleotides are TGTGCCAGCAGCACCTACTACTCGAACACCGGGGAGCTGTTTTTT.

The chain carries TRBV5-4 and TRBJ2-2, with 9 positions matching TRBD2. Germline lookup yields CDR1 SGHNT and CDR2 YYREEE (reference sequence). Trimming cost V 10 bases and J 5 bases; bases outside gene matches: 9. The CDR3 length is 14 residues. The CDR3 nucleotides read TGTGCCTGTGGGAGCGGGGGGATTACCGGGGAGCTGTTTTTT. Translation gives CACGSGGITGELFF.

The V call is TRBV11-2, the J call TRBJ1-1, with D tentatively TRBD1 (6 bases). V was pared by 2 bases and J by 1 base, with 8 bases between. CDR3 length: 14 residues. Per germline, CDR1 SGHAT and CDR2 FQNNGV. The CDR3 reads CASSLTGWNTEAFF. The CDR3 DNA follows: TGTGCCAGCAGCTTAACAGGGTGGAACACTGAAGCTTTCTTT. The variable domain in full, with the rest retrieved from reference TRBV11-2 and TRBJ1-1, is EAGVAQSPRYKIIEKRQSVAFWCNPISGHATLYWYQQILGQGPKLLIQFQNNGVVDDSQLPKDRFSAERLKGVDSTLKIQPAKLEDSAVYLCASSLTGWNTEAFFGQGTRLTVV.

The V call is TRBV7-9, the J call TRBJ1-4; D possibly corresponds to TRBD1 (5 bases). Trimming stripped 0 bases from V and 10 bases from J, with 18 bases between. The CDR3 consists of 16 residues. Germline V gene data show CDR1 as SEHNR and CDR2 as FQNEAQ (reference sequence). The CDR3 coding sequence is TGTGCCAGCAGCTTAGCGTTTACTGGGGACCAGGGAAAACTGTTTTTT. Translation gives CASSLAFTGDQGKLFF. The full variable domain, completed using reference TRBV7-9 and TRBJ1-4, is DTGVSQNPRHKITKRGQNVTFRCDPISEHNRLYWYRQTLGQGPEFLTYFQNEAQLEKSRLLSDRFSAERPKGSFSTLEIQRTEQGDSAMYLCASSLAFTGDQGKLFFGSGTQLSVL.

This chain links TRBV5-1 with TRBJ2-3; 12 bases agree with TRBD1. Germline CDR1 is SGHRS and CDR2 is YFSETQ. The V segment lost 4 bases and the J segment 6 bases; nucleotides outside the gene matches: 9. The CDR3 is made up of 16 amino acids. This CDR3 reads CASSPDGTGGADTQYF. Here the CDR3 DNA reads TGCGCCAGCAGCCCTGACGGGACAGGGGGCGCGGATACGCAGTATTTT.

The V call is TRBV7-9, the J call TRBJ2-3; D might be TRBD2 (5 bases). Trimming took off 1 base at V and 4 bases at J, with 15 bases between the two ends. The germline V gene has CDR1 SEHNR and CDR2 FQNEAQ (reference sequence). The CDR3 loop spans 16 amino acids. CDR3 protein: CASSLGGRLEADTQYF. In DNA, the CDR3 is TGTGCCAGCAGCTTAGGAGGTCGGCTGGAGGCAGATACGCAGTATTTT. Full variable domain (remainder filled in from reference TRBV7-9 and TRBJ2-3): DTGVSQNPRHKITKRGQNVTFRCDPISEHNRLYWYRQTLGQGPEFLTYFQNEAQLEKSRLLSDRFSAERPKGSFSTLEIQRTEQGDSAMYLCASSLGGRLEADTQYFGPGTRLTVL.

V and J are TRBV25-1 and TRBJ1-2, with D uncertain. This CDR3 contains 13 residues. Germline CDR1 is MGHDK and CDR2 is SYGVNS. Deletions cut 7 bases from V and 0 bases from J, with 9 bases between. CDR3 region: CASTRGANYGYTF. CDR3 sequence (DNA): TGTGCCAGCACCCGCGGAGCTAACTATGGCTACACCTTC.

The J gene is TRBJ1-1, the V gene TRBV6-5; D is unresolved. The length of the CDR3 is 14 residues. The germline gives CDR1 MNHEY, CDR2 SVGAGI. V lost 4 bases to trimming and J lost 0 bases, with 9 bases between them. CDR3 nucleotide sequence: TGTGCCAGCAGTTCATGGGAGATGAACACTGAAGCTTTCTTT. Translation gives CASSSWEMNTEAFF.

The genes are TRBV2 and TRBJ2-1; 7 positions agree with TRBD2. The J segment lost 15 bases and the V segment lost 2 bases, leaving 4 bases of the junction unmatched. The CDR3 is 11 residues long. Germline-derived CDR1 and CDR2 are SNHLY and FYNNEI. CDR3 region: CASSERDYGFF. The CDR3 DNA follows: TGTGCCAGCAGTGAACGGGACTATGGGTTCTTC.

The V and J genes are TRBV14 and TRBJ2-3; TRBD2 agrees at 9 bases. V dropped 0 bases and J dropped 9; count of bases not matched to a gene: 4. Germline CDR1 and CDR2: SGHDN and FVKESK. CDR3 length equals 14 residues. DNA for the CDR3: TGTGCCAGCAGCCAAGAGGGACTAGCCGACACGCAGTATTTT. Its translation: CASSQEGLADTQYF.

This chain connects TRBV11-2 to TRBJ2-5, with 9 nucleotides matching TRBD2. The germline gives CDR1 SGHAT, CDR2 FQNNGV. There are 15 residues in the CDR3. J lost 2 bases, V lost 3 bases, and 4 bases had no gene match. The CDR3 reads CASSFLAGRQETQYF. In DNA, the CDR3 is TGTGCCAGCAGCTTCCTAGCGGGGCGGCAAGAGACCCAGTACTTC.

In its sample, this clone was seen once. V gene TRBV10-3 combines with J gene TRBJ1-1; D not resolved. CDR1 and CDR2 (germline): ENHRY, SYGVKD. The V and J ends lost 8 bases and 11 bases respectively, with 18 bases between them. CDR3 length equals 12 residues. The CDR3 loop reads CAIGWVGSAAFF. The CDR3 DNA sequence: TGTGCCATCGGATGGGTTGGGAGTGCGGCTTTCTTT.

This chain connects TRBV5-6 to TRBJ2-5, with 9 positions matching TRBD1. The better agreement between TRBJ2-7 and the DNA end casts doubt on the J call. Per the germline V gene, CDR1 is SGHDT and CDR2 is YYEEEE. The CDR3 length is 16 residues. CDR3 DNA: TGTGCCAGCAGCACGGACCCCCGGGACAGGGATGACGAGCAGTACTTC. Translation gives CASSTDPRDRDDEQYF.

The chain recombines TRBV7-9 with TRBJ2-5, with 7 nucleotides matching TRBD2. Germline V lookup: CDR1 SEHNR, CDR2 FQNEAQ (reference sequence). CDR3 size: 13 residues. J lost 4 bases, V lost 4 bases, and 3 bases had no gene match. CDR3 coding DNA: TGTGCCAGCAGCTCGCGGGGGAGAGAGACCCAGTACTTC. Protein sequence: CASSSRGRETQYF.

The chain carries TRBV6-1 and TRBJ2-6; D gene ambiguous. CDR1 and CDR2 (germline): MNHNS, SASEGT. The V gene lost 4 bases and the J gene lost 4 bases, with 8 bases spanning the gap. This CDR3 is 14 amino acids long. In nucleotides, the CDR3 is TGTGCCAGCAGTGCCGCCGGGGGGGCCAACGTCCTGACTTTC. Its translation is CASSAAGGANVLTF.

This rearrangement joins TRBV5-4 to TRBJ1-4, with TRBD1 identical over 8 bases. The CDR3 extends over 13 amino acids. Germline CDR1 is SGHNT and CDR2 is YYREEE (reference sequence). J was trimmed by 8 bases and V by 3 bases; bases with no gene match: 3. The CDR3 DNA follows: TGTGCCAGCAGCTCGGACAGGGACGAAAAACTGTTTTTT. Its translation: CASSSDRDEKLFF.

This clone was recorded only once. This chain links TRBV7-2 with TRBJ1-3, with 7 bases fitting TRBD1. CDR3 length: 16 residues. Germline loops: CDR1 SGHTA, CDR2 FQGNSA. V gave up 4 bases and J gave up 0 bases; unmatched junction bases: 6. CDR3 DNA: TGTGCCAGCAGCTCCTTCGACAGGGACTCTGGAAACACCATATATTTT. Its protein product is CASSSFDRDSGNTIYF. Supplemented by reference TRBV7-2 and TRBJ1-3, the full variable domain reads GAGVSQSPSNKVTEKGKDVELRCDPISGHTALYWYRQSLGQGLEFLIYFQGNSAPDKSGLPSDRFSAERTGGSVSTLTIQRTQQEDSAVYLCASSSFDRDSGNTIYFGEGSWLTVV.

V usage is TRBV5-4 and J usage is TRBJ2-2; maybe TRBD1 (6 bases). Per the germline V gene, CDR1 is SGHNT and CDR2 is YYREEE (reference sequence). V was trimmed by 5 bases and J by 5 bases, leaving 7 bases between them. The CDR3 is 12 amino acids. The chain's CDR3 is CASRRGTGELFF. In DNA form, the CDR3 reads TGTGCCAGCAGGAGGGGGACCGGGGAGCTGTTTTTT.

The chain has TRBV10-1 and TRBJ1-6; D is ambiguous. The CDR3 length is 18 residues. CDR1 and CDR2 from the germline V gene are WNHNN and SYGVQD (reference sequence). V dropped 10 bases and J dropped 5 bases, with 27 bases sitting between them. CDR3 DNA: TGCGCCAACTCCGAGGAGTTCGCAACGGGATCAAATAATTCACCCCTCCACTTT. It translates to CANSEEFATGSNNSPLHF.

V is TRBV5-1 and J is TRBJ2-1, with 10 bases identical to TRBD2. J gave up 2 bases and V 3 bases, and 11 bases lay outside the gene matches. Looked up from germline, CDR1 is SGHRS and CDR2 is YFSETQ. The CDR3 has 18 residues. CDR3 amino acids: CASSYGLAETPPYNEQFF. The CDR3, as DNA: TGCGCCAGCAGCTACGGACTAGCGGAGACGCCACCCTACAATGAGCAGTTCTTC.

The rearrangement uses TRBV5-1 and TRBJ2-5; 16 nucleotides align to TRBD2. V dropped 6 bases and J dropped 4; count of bases not matched to a gene: 12. The germline gives CDR1 SGHRS, CDR2 YFSETQ. The CDR3 is 18 residues long. The CDR3 DNA is TGCGCCAGCACGAACCCCGGGACTAGCGGGGGGGCCGGAGAGACCCAGTACTTC. Residues: CASTNPGTSGGAGETQYF. Full variable domain (rest looked up from reference TRBV5-1 and TRBJ2-5): KAGVTQTPRYLIKTRGQQVTLSCSPISGHRSVSWYQQTPGQGLQFLFEYFSETQRNKGNFPGRFSGRQFSNSRSEMNVSTLELGDSALYLCASTNPGTSGGAGETQYFGPGTRLLVL.